This entry features one T cell receptor beta chain sequence. This sample is part of a study of blood T cell repertoires in COVID-19. Study summary: Nucleic acid was either cDNA or gDNA, and it came from T cells, B-cell-depleted T cells, or PBMCs.

This CDR3 region has 15 residues. The J segment lost 5 bases and the V segment lost 1 base, leaving 7 bases of the junction unmatched. Germline CDR1 MGHRA, CDR2 YSYEKL. TCRdb's table, derived via immunoSEQ multiplex PCR, lists solely in-frame clones and lacks some. This sample yields 200,000 or so clones, of which less than 90% are seen a single time; less than 6.5% belongs to the top ten. The rearrangement links TRBV4-1 to TRBJ1-2; 7 bases align to TRBD1. The sample taken for sequencing was peripheral blood. This clonotype originated in an older woman who had recovered from COVID-19. The DNA of the CDR3 is TGCGCCAGCAGCCAAGTCGTCAGGGGGAGGTATGGCTACACCTTC. Amino acid sequence: CASSQVVRGRYGYTF.